This TCR beta chain was obtained from a study of blood T cell repertoires in COVID-19. Study-wide context: The United States, Italy and Spain provided the acute and convalescent COVID-19 samples. T cells, B-cell-depleted T cells, or PBMCs provided the cDNA or gDNA that served as material.

Study processing details: The authors estimated nucleated cell counts from reference gene primer amplification. The method was immunoSEQ multiplex PCR; TCRdb's version includes in-frame clones alone and lacks a portion of them. Clone size and V and J calls were adopted from that table, with D and trimming inferred from the DNA. The sample gives 80,000 or so clones, about 76% of which show up once; about 45% is in the top ten. V lost 5 bases to trimming and J lost 5 bases; unmatched junction nucleotides: 6. CDR3 length: 15 residues. CDR1 is SGHTA and CDR2 is FQGTGA in the germline V gene. Sequencing input: peripheral blood. The receptor comes from a man older than 75 with acute or convalescent COVID-19. This chain uses TRBV7-3 with TRBJ2-5; 12 bases fit TRBD1. CDR3 sequence (DNA): TGTGCCAGCAGCGATTCCGGGACAGGGGGCGAGACCCAGTACTTC. Its protein is CASSDSGTGGETQYF.